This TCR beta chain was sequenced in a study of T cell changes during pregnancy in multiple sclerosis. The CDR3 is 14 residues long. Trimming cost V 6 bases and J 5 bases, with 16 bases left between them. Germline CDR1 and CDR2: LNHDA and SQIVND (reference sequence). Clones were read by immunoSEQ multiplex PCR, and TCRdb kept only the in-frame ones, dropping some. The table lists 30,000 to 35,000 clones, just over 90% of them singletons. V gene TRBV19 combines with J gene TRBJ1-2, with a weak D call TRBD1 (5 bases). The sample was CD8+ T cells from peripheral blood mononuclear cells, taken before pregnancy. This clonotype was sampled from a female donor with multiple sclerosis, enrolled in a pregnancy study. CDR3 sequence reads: CASSHLGASYGYTF. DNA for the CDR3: TGTGCCAGTAGCCACTTAGGGGCATCTTATGGCTACACCTTC.